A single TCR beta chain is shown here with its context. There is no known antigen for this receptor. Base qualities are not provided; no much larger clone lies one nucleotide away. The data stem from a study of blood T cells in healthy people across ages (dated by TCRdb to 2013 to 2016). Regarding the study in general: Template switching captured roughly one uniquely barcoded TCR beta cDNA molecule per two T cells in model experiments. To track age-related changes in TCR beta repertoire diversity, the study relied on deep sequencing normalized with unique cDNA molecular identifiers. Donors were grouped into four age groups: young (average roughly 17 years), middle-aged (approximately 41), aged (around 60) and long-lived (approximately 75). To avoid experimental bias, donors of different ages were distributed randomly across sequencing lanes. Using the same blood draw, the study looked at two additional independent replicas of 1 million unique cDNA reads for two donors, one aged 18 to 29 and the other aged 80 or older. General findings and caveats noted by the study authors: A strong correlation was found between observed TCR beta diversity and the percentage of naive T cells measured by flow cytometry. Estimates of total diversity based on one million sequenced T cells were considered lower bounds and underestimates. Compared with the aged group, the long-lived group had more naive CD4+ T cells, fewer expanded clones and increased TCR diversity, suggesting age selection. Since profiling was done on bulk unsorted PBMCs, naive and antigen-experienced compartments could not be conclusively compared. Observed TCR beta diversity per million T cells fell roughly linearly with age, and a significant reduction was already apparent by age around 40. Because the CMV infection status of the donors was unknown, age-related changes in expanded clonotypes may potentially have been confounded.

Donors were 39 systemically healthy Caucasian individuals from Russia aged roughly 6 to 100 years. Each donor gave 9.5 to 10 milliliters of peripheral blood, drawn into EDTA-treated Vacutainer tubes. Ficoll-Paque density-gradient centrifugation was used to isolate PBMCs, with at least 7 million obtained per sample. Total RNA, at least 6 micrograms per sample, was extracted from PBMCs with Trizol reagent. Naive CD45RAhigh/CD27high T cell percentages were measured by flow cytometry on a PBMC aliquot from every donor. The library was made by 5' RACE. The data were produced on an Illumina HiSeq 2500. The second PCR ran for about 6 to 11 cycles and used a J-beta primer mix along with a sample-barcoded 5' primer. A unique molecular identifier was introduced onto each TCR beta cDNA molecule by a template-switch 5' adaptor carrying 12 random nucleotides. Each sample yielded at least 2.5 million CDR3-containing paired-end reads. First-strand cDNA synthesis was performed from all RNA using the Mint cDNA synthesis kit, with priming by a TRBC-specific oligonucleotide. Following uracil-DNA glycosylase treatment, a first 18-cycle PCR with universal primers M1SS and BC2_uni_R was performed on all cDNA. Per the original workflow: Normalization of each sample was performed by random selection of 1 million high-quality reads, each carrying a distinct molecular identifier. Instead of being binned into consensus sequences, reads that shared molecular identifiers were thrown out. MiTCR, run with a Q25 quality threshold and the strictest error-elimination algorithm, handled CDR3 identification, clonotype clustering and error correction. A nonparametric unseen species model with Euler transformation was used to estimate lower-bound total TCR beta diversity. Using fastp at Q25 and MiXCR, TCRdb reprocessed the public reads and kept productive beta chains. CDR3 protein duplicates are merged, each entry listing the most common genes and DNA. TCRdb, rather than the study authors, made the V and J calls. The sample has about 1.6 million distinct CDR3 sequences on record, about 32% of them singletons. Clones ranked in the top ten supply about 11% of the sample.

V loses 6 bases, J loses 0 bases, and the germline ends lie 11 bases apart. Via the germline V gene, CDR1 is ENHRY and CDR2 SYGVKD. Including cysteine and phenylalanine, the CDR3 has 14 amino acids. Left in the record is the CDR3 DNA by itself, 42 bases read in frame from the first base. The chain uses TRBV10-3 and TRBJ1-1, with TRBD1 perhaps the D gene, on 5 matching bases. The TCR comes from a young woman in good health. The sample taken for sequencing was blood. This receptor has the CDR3 CAIRTDSMNTEAFF. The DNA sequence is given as TGTGCCATCAGGACTGACAGCATGAACACTGAAGCTTTCTTT.